These T cell receptor beta chains were read from a single sample in a study of cytomegalovirus exposure and HLA in healthy donors. Clones were read by immunoSEQ multiplex PCR, and TCRdb kept only the in-frame ones, dropping some. This sample carries approximately 190,000 clones, about four fifths of them seen once, and the ten largest clones take approximately 2.9%. What was sequenced was PBMCs. The source is a woman in her 50s in good health and CMV-seropositive. Both conserved end residues are part of each CDR3. The D gene is left open where the match is weak. Where a row states a size, it is once, few, many or the class of an expanded clone; other rows omit it.

NA TRBJ2-3 16 TRBV5-1 NA TGCGCCAGCAGCCCCCAAGGAGGGGGCGGTGCAGATACGCAGTATTTT CASSPQGGGGADTQYF
NA TRBJ1-1 11 TRBV20-1 NA TGCAGTGCTAAGAGGAACACTGAAGCTTTCTTT CSAKRNTEAFF
NA TRBJ2-3 14 TRBV25-1 NA TGTGCCAGCAGTGAATACAGGGCCACAGATACGCAGTATTTT CASSEYRATDTQYF
TRBD2 TRBJ2-3 16 TRBV4-3 NA TGCGCCAGCAGCCAAGATGGGACTAGCGCCACGAATACGCAGTATTTT CASSQDGTSATNTQYF
NA TRBJ1-2 16 TRBV4-1 NA TGCGCCAGCAGCCAGGATCGACAGAGTCATAACTATGGCTACACCTTC CASSQDRQSHNYGYTF
NA TRBJ1-5 15 TRBV28 NA TGTGCCAGCACCTTACGGGGGGAGGGAAATCAGCCCCAGCATTTT CASTLRGEGNQPQHF
TRBD1 TRBJ2-1 16 TRBV28 NA TGTGCCAGCAGTGGGACAGGGGGCGTTGCCTACAATGAACAGTTCTTC CASSGTGGVAYNEQFF
TRBD1 TRBJ2-7 15 TRBV7-2 NA TGTGCCAGCAGCCTCGACCCGGGACAGGGTAACGAGCAGTACTTC CASSLDPGQGNEQYF
TRBD1 TRBJ1-1 15 TRBV28 NA TGTGCCAGCAGTTCCCTGGACAGGTTGAACACTGAAGCTTTCTTT CASSSLDRLNTEAFF
NA TRBJ2-7 15 TRBV4-1 NA TGCGCCAGCAGCCAAGACTCCGGACAGTACTACGAGCAGTACTTC CASSQDSGQYYEQYF
NA TRBJ2-5 15 TRBV5-5 NA TGTGCCAGCAGCCCTTATTCATCGAGGGCCGAGACCCAGTACTTC CASSPYSSRAETQYF
NA TRBJ1-1 17 TRBV11-3 once TGTGCCAGCAGCTTAGCAACCTTGAGACAGAGGAACACTGAAGCTTTCTTT CASSLATLRQRNTEAFF
NA TRBJ2-7 13 TRBV9 few TGTGCCAGCAGCGTTGGACAGACCTACGAGCAGTACTTC CASSVGQTYEQYF
TRBD2 TRBJ2-2 18 TRBV5-4 NA TGTGCCAGCAGCTTGGCCGAGCGGGGGGGCATTAGGTCCGGGGAGCTGTTTTTT CASSLAERGGIRSGELFF
NA TRBJ1-5 18 TRBV21-1 NA NA CASSSGVAPGTGNQPQHF
NA TRBJ2-1 15 TRBV7-3 NA TGTGCCAGCAGCATACAGGGAACGAGGTACAATGAGCAGTTCTTC CASSIQGTRYNEQFF
NA TRBJ2-5 13 TRBV9 NA TGTGCCAGCAGCCCTCCGTCTTTGGAGACCCAGTACTTC CASSPPSLETQYF
TRBD2 TRBJ2-1 14 TRBV11-1 NA TGTGCCAGCAGCTTTTTAGAGCGGGGGGGAGAGCAGTTCTTC CASSFLERGGEQFF
TRBD1 TRBJ1-1 14 TRBV11-3 once TGTGCCAGCAGGGGCTACAGGGGTTCCACTGAAGCTTTCTTT CASRGYRGSTEAFF
NA TRBJ1-2 14 TRBV27 NA TGTGCCAGCAGTTTAGGGGGGGTCCAGAGTGGCTACACCTTC CASSLGGVQSGYTF
TRBD2 TRBJ2-3 16 TRBV4-2 NA TGTGCCAGCACCCGGGGGCTAGCGGGGGGAACAGATACGCAGTATTTT CASTRGLAGGTDTQYF
NA TRBJ1-2 15 TRBV18 once TGTGCCAGCTCACCAAGGAGAGAATATAACTATGGCTACACCTTC CASSPRREYNYGYTF
NA TRBJ2-7 12 TRBV7-6 NA TGTGCCAGCAGTAAACAGGGCTACGAGCAGTACTTC CASSKQGYEQYF
NA TRBJ2-5 17 TRBV6-8 NA TGTGCCAGCAGTTACTCGAAGGGGCCCACTGGGGTAGAGACCCAGTACTTC CASSYSKGPTGVETQYF
NA TRBJ1-2 16 TRBV10-3 NA TGTGCCATCAGTGACCCTCCTACAGTCCCAAACTATGGCTACACCTTC CAISDPPTVPNYGYTF
NA TRBJ1-4 14 TRBV5-1 NA TGCGCCAGCAGCCCCCGAGGGGGTGATGAAAAACTGTTTTTT CASSPRGGDEKLFF
NA TRBJ1-3 14 TRBV11-3 NA TGTGCCAGCAGCTTTGCGGGGAGACAAAACACCATATATTTT CASSFAGRQNTIYF
NA TRBJ1-2 15 TRBV18 NA TGTGCCAGCTCGCCTGCGGCAGGGGAGAACTATGGCTACACCTTC CASSPAAGENYGYTF
NA TRBJ2-7 13 TRBV25-1 NA TGTGCCAGCAGTGGCGGTCTGACTGGCGAGCAGTACTTC CASSGGLTGEQYF
NA TRBJ2-7 13 TRBV5-4 NA TGTGCCAGCAGCGGAGGACAGACCTACGAGCAGTACTTC CASSGGQTYEQYF
TRBD1 TRBJ1-6 15 TRBV2 NA TGTGCCAGCAGTGCCCCCCGGCAGGGGGATTCACCCCTCCACTTT CASSAPRQGDSPLHF
TRBD1 TRBJ2-1 16 TRBV11-2 NA TGTGCCAGCAGCCAAATGCGGGGACAGGGTTACAATGAGCAGTTCTTC CASSQMRGQGYNEQFF
NA TRBJ1-5 15 TRBV7-9 NA TGTGCCAGCAGCTTAATCGGGGAAGGAAATCAGCCCCAGCATTTT CASSLIGEGNQPQHF
NA TRBJ1-2 15 TRBV7-2 NA TGTGCCAGCAGCTTAGCGAGCACAGGGCGTCCGGGCTACACCTTC CASSLASTGRPGYTF
NA TRBJ1-1 12 TRBV9 NA TGTGCCAGCAGCGTAGAAAGGGGCCCCGCTTTCTTT CASSVERGPAFF
NA TRBJ1-4 13 TRBV6-6 NA TGTGCCAGCCTGGACATACCCAATGAAAAACTGTTTTTT CASLDIPNEKLFF
NA TRBJ2-5 12 TRBV29-1 NA TGCAGCGTTGAAACGGGGTCGGAGACCCAGTACTTC CSVETGSETQYF
TRBD2 TRBJ2-3 15 TRBV7-8 NA TGTGCCAGCAGCCGGACTAGCCTTAGCACAGATACGCAGTATTTT CASSRTSLSTDTQYF
TRBD1 TRBJ2-3 15 TRBV15 NA TGTGCCACCAGCAGTCCCGGGACAGGGAGGGATACGCAGTATTTT CATSSPGTGRDTQYF
TRBD1 TRBJ1-1 14 TRBV6-1 NA TGTGCCAGCATCAACCGGGACAGAGCCTCTGAAGCTTTCTTT CASINRDRASEAFF
NA TRBJ1-1 12 TRBV10-3 few TGTGCCATCAGTGAGTGGGGGGAAAGGGCTTTCTTT CAISEWGERAFF
TRBD1 TRBJ2-7 12 TRBV5-6 NA TGTGCCAGCGAGACAGGGGGCTACGAGCAGTACTTC CASETGGYEQYF